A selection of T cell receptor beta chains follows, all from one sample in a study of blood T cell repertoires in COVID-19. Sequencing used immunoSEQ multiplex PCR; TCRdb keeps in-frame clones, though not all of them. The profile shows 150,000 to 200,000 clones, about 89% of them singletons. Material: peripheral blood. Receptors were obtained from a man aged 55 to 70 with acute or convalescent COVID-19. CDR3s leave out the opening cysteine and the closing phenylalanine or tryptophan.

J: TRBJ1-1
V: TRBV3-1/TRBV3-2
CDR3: ASSHGGMGTEAF

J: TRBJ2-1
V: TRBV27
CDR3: ATHGGTGSMSSYNEQF

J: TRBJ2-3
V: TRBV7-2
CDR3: ASSSGAGVRGDTQY

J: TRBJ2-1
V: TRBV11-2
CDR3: ASSLMDNEQF

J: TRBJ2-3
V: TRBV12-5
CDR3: ASGLVRDGRGISTDTQY

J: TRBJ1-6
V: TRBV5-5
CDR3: ASRIRDLRSPLH

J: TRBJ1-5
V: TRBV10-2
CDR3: ASSATPGQPQH

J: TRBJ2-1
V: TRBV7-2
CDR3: ASSLNPRLAGGKGNEQF

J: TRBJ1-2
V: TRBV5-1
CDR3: ASSSGLNYGYT

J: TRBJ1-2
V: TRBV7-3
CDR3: ASSSGQGSAYGYT

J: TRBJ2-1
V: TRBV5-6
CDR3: ASSFRHLNEQF

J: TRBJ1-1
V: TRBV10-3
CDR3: AITDRGTEAF

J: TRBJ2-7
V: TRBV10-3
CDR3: AIRESSRGIYEQY

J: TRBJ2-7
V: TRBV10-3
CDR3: AISESGQGNEQY

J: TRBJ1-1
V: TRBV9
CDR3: ASSVTGNTEAF

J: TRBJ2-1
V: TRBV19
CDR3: ASSMRGGRVYNEQF

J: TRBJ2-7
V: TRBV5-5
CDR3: ASSLLVSGSNEQY